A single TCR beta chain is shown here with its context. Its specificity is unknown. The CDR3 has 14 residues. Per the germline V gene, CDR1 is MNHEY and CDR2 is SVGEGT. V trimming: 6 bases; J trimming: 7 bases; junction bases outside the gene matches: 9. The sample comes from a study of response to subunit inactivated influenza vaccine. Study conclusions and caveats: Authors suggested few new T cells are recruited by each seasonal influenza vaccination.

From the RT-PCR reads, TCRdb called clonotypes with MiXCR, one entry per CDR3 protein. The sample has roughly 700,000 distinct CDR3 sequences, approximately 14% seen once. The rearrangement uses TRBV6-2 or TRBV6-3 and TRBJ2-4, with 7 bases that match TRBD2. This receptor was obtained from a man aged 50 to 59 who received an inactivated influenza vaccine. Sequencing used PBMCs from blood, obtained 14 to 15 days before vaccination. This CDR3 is CASRNPGGRNIQYF. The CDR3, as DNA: TGTGCCAGCAGGAACCCGGGGGGAAGGAACATTCAGTACTTC.